The 26 T cell receptor beta chains listed next were all sequenced from one sample in a study of blood T cell repertoires in COVID-19 (dated by TCRdb to about 2020). The library was produced with the immunoSEQ multiplex PCR assay. TCRdb stores this immuneACCESS table with in-frame sequences only. Part of the clones is absent; in the studies checked, under half of the shortfall reflects unresolved V genes, and no reason is known for the rest. This sample comprises around 150,000 clones, 80% to 85% of them detected only once. The ten largest make up 4% of the sample. The sequencing input was peripheral blood. The origin of the receptors is a woman aged 55-75 years with acute or convalescent COVID-19.

The table lists this clone with a count of one. This chain connects TRBV2 to TRBJ2-2; no definite D call. V was pared by 10 bases and J by 0 bases, with 9 bases between. CDR1 is SNHLY, CDR2 FYNNEI, per germline. The CDR3 has 13 residues. The CDR3: CAIRLTNTGELFF. CDR3 coding DNA: TGTGCCATCCGACTTACGAACACCGGGGAGCTGTTTTTT.

This rearrangement joins TRBV6-1 to TRBJ1-5; possibly TRBD1 for D (6 bases). Trimming removed 1 base from V and 3 bases from J, with 16 bases in between. Germline CDR1 is MNHNS and CDR2 is SASEGT. The CDR3 spans 17 residues. The CDR3 DNA is TGTGCCAGCAGTGAAGGGACCCGACAGGCTTTCAATCAGCCCCAGCATTTT. It codes for CASSEGTRQAFNQPQHF.

Comments on this clone: The identical CDR3 is also encoded by other nucleotide sequences in the sample. The gene calls are TRBV18 and TRBJ1-1; the D gene is possibly TRBD1 (5 bases). The germline CDR1 and CDR2 sequences are KGHSH and LQKENI. This CDR3 has 15 residues. V gave up 0 bases and J gave up 0 bases, with 8 bases separating them. CDR3 region: CASSPPGGVNTEAFF. CDR3 coding DNA: TGTGCCAGCTCACCACCGGGGGGGGTGAACACTGAAGCTTTCTTT.

The chain recombines TRBV4-3 with TRBJ2-6, with D possibly matching TRBD2 (5 bases). The CDR3 extends over 16 amino acids. V was pared by 1 base and J by 1 base, with 8 bases between. Germline values: CDR1 LGHNA, CDR2 YSLEER. The CDR3 bases are TGCGCCAGCAGCCAAGGGGGAGTGTCTGGGGCCAACGTCCTGACTTTC. It codes for CASSQGGVSGANVLTF.

The genes are TRBV11-2 and TRBJ2-3; the D gene is possibly TRBD2 (5 bases). This CDR3 region has 14 residues. The V gene lost 1 base and the J gene lost 8 bases, with 13 bases spanning the gap. From germline, CDR1 is SGHAT and CDR2 FQNNGV. The CDR3 region has the DNA TGTGCCAGCAGCTTAGTGGCCCGCGGAGGTACGCAGTATTTT. Residues: CASSLVARGGTQYF.

V gene TRBV5-4 combines with J gene TRBJ1-2; D is unresolved. V gave up 0 bases and J gave up 7 bases, with 10 bases separating them. Germline V lookup: CDR1 SGHNT, CDR2 YYREEE (reference sequence). This CDR3 spans 13 amino acids. The CDR3 protein is CASSLDRFAGYTF. CDR3 sequence (DNA): TGTGCCAGCAGCTTGGATCGGTTCGCTGGCTACACCTTC.

V gene TRBV4-1 combines with J gene TRBJ2-7, with 13 bases aligning to TRBD2. The CDR3 has 16 residues. Germline V gene sequence: CDR1 MGHRA, CDR2 YSYEKL. Trimming at V came to 4 bases and at J to 6 bases, leaving 9 bases not matched to a gene. CDR3 sequence (DNA): TGCGCCAGCAGCCTAGGGACTAGCGGGACCCCTCTCGAGCAGTACTTC. Protein: CASSLGTSGTPLEQYF.

The chain joins TRBV11-2 to TRBJ2-7; 8 nucleotides match TRBD1. V lost 5 bases, J lost 2 bases, and 8 bases stayed unmatched. Germline values: CDR1 SGHAT, CDR2 FQNNGV. CDR3 size: 15 residues. CDR3 bases: TGTGCCAGCAGCCGGGACAGGTACCTTGCCTACGAGCAGTACTTC. Residues: CASSRDRYLAYEQYF.

The chain uses TRBV7-2 and TRBJ2-1; TRBD2 matches at 9 bases. The CDR3 runs to 16 residues. Germline CDR1 and CDR2: SGHTA and FQGNSA. V gave up 1 base and J gave up 4 bases; unmatched junction bases: 5. The CDR3 loop reads CASSLGPSGRYNEQFF. DNA for the CDR3: TGTGCCAGCAGCTTAGGTCCCAGCGGGAGGTACAATGAGCAGTTCTTC. The full variable domain, with the rest looked up from reference TRBV7-2 and TRBJ2-1, is GAGVSQSPSNKVTEKGKDVELRCDPISGHTALYWYRQSLGQGLEFLIYFQGNSAPDKSGLPSDRFSAERTGGSVSTLTIQRTQQEDSAVYLCASSLGPSGRYNEQFFGPGTRLTVL.

This clone appeared once. V gene TRBV7-3 combines with J gene TRBJ2-1; D unclear. In germline, CDR1 is SGHTA, CDR2 FQGTGA. V was clipped by 3 bases and J by 5 bases, with 5 bases between them. This CDR3 has 12 amino acids. DNA of the CDR3: TGTGCCAGCAGCTTGGGCGACAATGAGCAGTTCTTC. It is translated as CASSLGDNEQFF.

The chain is built from TRBV6-1 and TRBJ1-6, with TRBD1 matching 10 bases. This CDR3 comprises 16 residues. The V gene's germline CDR1 is MNHNS and CDR2 SASEGT. J was trimmed by 9 bases and V by 2 bases; bases with no gene match: 7. Here the CDR3 DNA reads TGTGCCAGCAGTGAATTAGGGACAGGGGAAGCTTCACCCCTCCACTTT. This gives the protein CASSELGTGEASPLHF.

The J gene is TRBJ1-1, the V gene TRBV2; D is unclear. The CDR3 contains 15 residues. V was shortened by 7 bases and J by 1 base, with 16 bases between the two germline ends. Per the germline V gene, CDR1 is SNHLY and CDR2 is FYNNEI. CDR3 nucleotides: TGTGCCAGCAAGCTTACAGAGCTCTCGAACACTGAAGCTTTCTTT. Amino acid sequence: CASKLTELSNTEAFF. Full variable domain (remainder filled in from reference TRBV2 and TRBJ1-1): EPEVTQTPSHQVTQMGQEVILRCVPISNHLYFYWYRQILGQKVEFLVSFYNNEISEKSEIFDDQFSVERPDGSNFTLKIRSTKLEDSAMYFCASKLTELSNTEAFFGQGTRLTVV.

This chain links TRBV30 with TRBJ1-4; D not resolved. The CDR3 sequence is 12 residues long. Trimming stripped 0 bases from V and 8 bases from J, with 7 bases between. Germline V gene sequence: CDR1 GTSNPN, CDR2 SVGIG (reference sequence). This chain's CDR3 is CAWSVLGEKLFF. CDR3 in DNA: TGTGCCTGGAGTGTACTCGGGGAAAAACTGTTTTTT.

The chain combines TRBV6-2 or TRBV6-3 with TRBJ1-2; the D is unclear. Trimming cost V 2 bases and J 3 bases, with 4 bases left between them. The CDR3 length is 12 residues. Germline loops: CDR1 MNHEY, CDR2 SVGEGT. The CDR3 here is CASSYPDYGYTF. For the CDR3, the DNA is TGTGCCAGCAGTTACCCTGACTATGGCTACACCTTC.

The chain joins TRBV7-9 to TRBJ2-5; no definite D call. In germline, CDR1 is SEHNR, CDR2 FQNEAQ (reference sequence). The CDR3 is made up of 12 amino acids. Trimming stripped 3 bases from V and 3 bases from J, with 5 bases between. The CDR3 is CASSFREETQYF. The CDR3 nucleotides are TGTGCCAGCAGCTTCCGGGAAGAGACCCAGTACTTC.

This chain links TRBV24-1 with TRBJ2-1; D may be TRBD2 (6 bases). This CDR3 is 13 amino acids long. The ends were cut back, 5 bases at V and 9 bases at J, with 13 bases in the middle. Germline V lookup: CDR1 KGHDR, CDR2 SFDVKD. The DNA for the CDR3 is TGTGCCACCAGTGGCAACACGGGACTTGAGCAGTTCTTC. Protein: CATSGNTGLEQFF.

In DNA form, the CDR3 reads TGCGCCAGCAGCAAGCGGGAGGGTTACAATGAGCAGTTCTTC. Protein: CASSKREGYNEQFF. V gene TRBV10-2 combines with J gene TRBJ2-1; 10 nucleotides line up with TRBD2. CDR3 length equals 14 residues. CDR1 and CDR2 (germline): WSHSY, SAAADI. With 6 bases clipped from V and 4 bases from J, the junction kept 3 bases outside the gene matches.

The J gene is TRBJ1-6, the V gene TRBV6-5; the D is unclear. V was shortened by 8 bases and J by 5 bases, with 10 bases between the two germline ends. CDR1 and CDR2 from the germline V gene are MNHEY and SVGAGI. This CDR3 contains 13 residues. CDR3 sequence reads: CASEQRNNSPLHF. The CDR3 nucleotides read TGTGCCAGCGAGCAGCGCAATAATTCACCCCTCCACTTT.

The CDR3 loop reads CASSQGCGAPYEQYF. DNA for the CDR3: TGTGCCAGCAGCCAAGGATGCGGGGCTCCCTACGAGCAGTACTTC. J is TRBJ2-7 and V is TRBV3-1 (or the pseudogene TRBV3-2), with a weak D call TRBD2 (6 bases). CDR1 and CDR2 (germline): LGHDT, YNNKEL (reference sequence). V was trimmed by 1 base and J by 2 bases, leaving 12 bases between them. The CDR3 is 15 residues long.

The chain combines TRBV9 with TRBJ1-1; D gene unclear. CDR1 and CDR2 from the germline V gene are SGDLS and YYNGEE. V lost 0 bases, J lost 2 bases, and 8 bases lay in between. CDR3 length equals 14 residues. CDR3 nucleotides: TGTGCCAGCAGCGTAGTCACATTTAACACTGAAGCTTTCTTT. It yields the protein CASSVVTFNTEAFF.

V usage is TRBV4-1 and J usage is TRBJ1-4; tentative D call: TRBD1 (5 bases). V was shortened by 5 bases and J by 1 base, with 11 bases between the two germline ends. Germline V gives CDR1 MGHRA, CDR2 YSYEKL. The CDR3 totals 15 residues. CDR3 bases: TGCGCCAGCAGCTCCCCCGGGGGAACTAATGAAAAACTGTTTTTT. As protein: CASSSPGGTNEKLFF.

With regard to this clone: Germline is not matched at one junction end, which may reflect a read error. The chain has TRBV7-9 and TRBJ1-1; D uncertain. Looked up from germline, CDR1 is SEHNR and CDR2 is FQNEAQ (reference sequence). The CDR3 runs to 13 residues. CDR3 sequence: CASSLAGADEAFF. The DNA for the CDR3 is TGTGCCAGCAGCCTAGCAGGAGCCGATGAAGCTTTCTTT.

Comment on this clone: One end of the junction fails to match germline, which may point to a read error. The V call is TRBV6-5, the J call TRBJ1-1; D unresolved. The germline V gene has CDR1 MNHEY and CDR2 SVGAGI. The CDR3 has 11 amino acids. This CDR3 reads CASRLNTEAFF. In nucleotides, the CDR3 is TGTGCCAGCAGACTGAATACTGAAGCTTTCTTT.

The chain employs TRBV3-1 (or the pseudogene TRBV3-2) and TRBJ1-1, with 9 bases lining up with TRBD1. V shed 3 bases, J shed 4 bases, and the junction held 3 bases outside the gene matches. This CDR3 is built from 14 residues. Per germline, CDR1 LGHDT and CDR2 YNNKEL (reference sequence). The CDR3 DNA is TGTGCCAGCAGCCAGGGGACAGGGCTCACTGAAGCTTTCTTT. It encodes CASSQGTGLTEAFF.

V gene TRBV7-9 combines with J gene TRBJ2-7; 7 nucleotides align to TRBD2. The CDR3 spans 16 residues. CDR1 and CDR2 from the germline V gene are SEHNR and FQNEAQ (reference sequence). Trimming took 6 bases from V and 2 from J; bases not matched to a gene: 13. CDR3 in amino acids: CASSGVAGVTAYEQYF. The CDR3 nucleotides read TGTGCCAGCAGTGGAGTGGCGGGAGTTACGGCCTACGAGCAGTACTTC.

This chain links TRBV28 with TRBJ2-5; tentative D call: TRBD1 (5 bases). CDR1 and CDR2 from the germline V gene are MDHEN and SYDVKM. The CDR3 extends over 16 amino acids. Trimming shortened V by 8 bases and J by 2 bases, and 21 bases separated the two germline ends. The CDR3 DNA is TGTGCCAGCCTGGGTCAGGGCGGTCGGCGTCAAGAGACCCAGTACTTC. Translated: CASLGQGGRRQETQYF.